One and the same sample provided the 6 T cell receptor beta chains below, sequenced in a study of T-cell reconstitution after alpha-beta-depleted transplantation in children. The TCRbeta library incorporated unique molecular identifiers. TCRdb reanalysed the PCR reads using MiXCR and keeps one entry per CDR3 protein. The table has a few hundred thousand distinct CDR3 sequences, over 20% seen once. The sequenced sample was PBMCs from the stem cell graft donor, obtained from the stem cell graft. The origin of the receptors is a human donor who donated a stem cell graft to a child with acute myeloid leukemia.

This clonotype showed up just a few times. The chain has TRBV12-5 and TRBJ2-7, with 11 bases fitting TRBD2. Germline CDR1 is LGHNT and CDR2 is FRNRAP. With V trimmed by 0 bases and J by 3 bases, 4 bases remained unmatched. This CDR3 is built from 16 residues. The CDR3 DNA reads TGTGCTAGTGGTTTGGTATCGGGACTAGCGGTCTACGAGCAGTACTTC. The encoded protein is CASGLVSGLAVYEQYF.

This chain uses TRBV29-1 with TRBJ1-3; D is uncertain. The V end lost 4 bases, the J end lost 0 bases, and 4 bases lay between the germline ends. CDR1 and CDR2 (germline): SQVTM, ANQGSEA. This CDR3 region has 12 residues. Here the CDR3 reads CSVVVSGNTIYF. For the CDR3, the DNA is TGCAGCGTTGTTGTCTCTGGAAACACCATATATTTT.

This clonotype appeared a few times. CDR3 loop: CATSSAGTRRFPAKNIQYF. The DNA of the CDR3 is TGTGCCACCAGCAGTGCCGGGACTAGACGGTTCCCAGCCAAAAACATTCAGTACTTC. The chain employs TRBV15 and TRBJ2-4; 8 bases agree with TRBD2. With 3 bases clipped from V and 0 bases from J, the junction kept 13 bases outside the gene matches. CDR1 LNHNV and CDR2 YYDKDF come from the germline V gene (reference sequence). This CDR3 spans 19 amino acids.

This clonotype was seen only a few times. DNA for the CDR3: TGCGCCAGCAGCCAAGATTTGCCGGGACTAGCGCCCGAGCAGTACTTC. Translated, it gives CASSQDLPGLAPEQYF. The gene calls are TRBV4-3 and TRBJ2-7, with TRBD2 identical over 10 bases. V was clipped by 0 bases and J by 6 bases; unmatched bases: 8. Germline lookup yields CDR1 LGHNA and CDR2 YSLEER. The length of the CDR3 is 16 residues.

The chain carries TRBV10-3 and TRBJ2-2; unclear D gene. Trimming shortened V by 2 bases and J by 3 bases, and 10 bases separated the two germline ends. The CDR3 is 15 residues long. Germline V gene sequence: CDR1 ENHRY, CDR2 SYGVKD. CDR3 sequence: CAISEAESYTGELFF. In DNA, the CDR3 is TGTGCCATCAGTGAGGCAGAGAGCTACACCGGGGAGCTGTTTTTT.

This rearrangement joins TRBV6-5 to TRBJ1-1, with 9 bases aligning to TRBD1. The CDR3 has 16 amino acids. V was pared by 0 bases and J by 1 base, with 3 bases of the junction left unmatched. The germline gives CDR1 MNHEY, CDR2 SVGAGI. The CDR3 spells CASSYSTGGGNTEAFF. CDR3 coding DNA: TGTGCCAGCAGTTACTCGACAGGGGGGGGGAACACTGAAGCTTTCTTT.